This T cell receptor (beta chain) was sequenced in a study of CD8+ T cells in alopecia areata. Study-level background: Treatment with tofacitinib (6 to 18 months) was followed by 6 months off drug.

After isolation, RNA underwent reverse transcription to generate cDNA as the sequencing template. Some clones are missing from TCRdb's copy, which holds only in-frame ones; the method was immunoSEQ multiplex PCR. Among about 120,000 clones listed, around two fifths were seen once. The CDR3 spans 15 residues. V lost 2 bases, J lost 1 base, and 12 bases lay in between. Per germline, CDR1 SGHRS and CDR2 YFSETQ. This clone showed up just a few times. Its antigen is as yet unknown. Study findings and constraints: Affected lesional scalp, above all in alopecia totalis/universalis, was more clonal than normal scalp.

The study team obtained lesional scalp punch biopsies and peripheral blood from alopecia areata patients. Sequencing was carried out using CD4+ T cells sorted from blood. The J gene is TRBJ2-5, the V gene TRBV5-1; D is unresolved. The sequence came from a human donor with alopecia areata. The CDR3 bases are TGCGCCAGCAGCTTAGGGTTAAGGTCCCAAGAGACCCAGTACTTC. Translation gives CASSLGLRSQETQYF.